The entry that follows covers one T cell receptor (beta chain) sequence. The data originate from a study of blood T cell repertoires in COVID-19. Study details: Samples of COVID-19 (acute and convalescent) were obtained from the United States, Italy and Spain. Sample material is recorded as cDNA or gDNA derived from T cells, B-cell-depleted T cells, or PBMCs.

Per the study methods: From reference gene primer amplification, estimates of nucleated cell counts were derived. Some clones are missing from TCRdb's copy, which holds only in-frame ones; the method was immunoSEQ multiplex PCR. V and J calls and clone size are copied from that table; D and trimming were computed from the DNA. In the table there are approximately 360,000 clones, around 89% of which are singletons. Per the germline V gene, CDR1 is SQVTM and CDR2 is ANQGSEA. V shed 1 base, J shed 4 bases, and the junction held 13 bases outside the gene matches. The CDR3 is made up of 19 amino acids. What was sequenced was peripheral blood. The V and J genes are TRBV29-1 and TRBJ2-1, with 13 bases matching TRBD2. The sequence came from a man younger than 30 with active or convalescent COVID-19. In nucleotides, the CDR3 is TGCAGCGTTGAAGGCGGACTAGCGGGAGAGGTTGAGTATTACAATGAGCAGTTCTTC. Translation gives CSVEGGLAGEVEYYNEQFF.